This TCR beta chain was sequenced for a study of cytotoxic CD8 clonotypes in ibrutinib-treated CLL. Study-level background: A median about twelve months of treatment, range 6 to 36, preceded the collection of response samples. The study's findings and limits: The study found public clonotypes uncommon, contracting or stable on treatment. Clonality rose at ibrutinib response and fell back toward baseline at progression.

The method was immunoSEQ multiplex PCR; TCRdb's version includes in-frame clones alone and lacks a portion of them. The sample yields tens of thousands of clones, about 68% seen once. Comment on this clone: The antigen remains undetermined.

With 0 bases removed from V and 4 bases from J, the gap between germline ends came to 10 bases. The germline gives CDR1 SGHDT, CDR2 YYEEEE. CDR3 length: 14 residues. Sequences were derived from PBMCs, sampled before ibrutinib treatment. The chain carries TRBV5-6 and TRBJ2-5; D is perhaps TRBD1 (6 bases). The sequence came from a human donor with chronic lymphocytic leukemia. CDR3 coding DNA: TGTGCCAGCAGCTTGGGAGGGGGAGTAGAGACCCAGTACTTC. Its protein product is CASSLGGGVETQYF. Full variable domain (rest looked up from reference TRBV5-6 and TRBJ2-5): DAGVTQSPTHLIKTRGQQVTLRCSPKSGHDTVSWYQQALGQGPQFIFQYYEEEERQRGNFPDRFSGHQFPNYSSELNVNALLLGDSALYLCASSLGGGVETQYFGPGTRLLVL.